This record covers a single TCR beta chain. Its antigen is unknown. This sample stems from a study of cytomegalovirus exposure and HLA in healthy donors. This PCR relied on a set of 60 Vbeta primers and 13 Jbeta primers. As handled by the study authors: In a later analysis, of 84 million or so unique beta chains, roughly 9.9 million appeared in at least two donors. Data came from immunoSEQ multiplex PCR; TCRdb stores just in-frame clones and leaves some out. From that table come the V and J calls and clone size; the DNA was used to work out D and trimming. This sample has approximately 85,000 clones, with about 80% found just once. Study-wide results and limits: Among TCR beta chains of equal frequency, HLA-associated ones were more clonally expanded in a later analysis. In a later analysis, most CMV-associated TCR beta chains appeared HLA-restricted.

This TCR derives from a man over 45 in good health and CMV-seropositive. The sample comprised PBMCs.

The CDR3 loop reads CASSYSILAGGRELFF. CDR3 nucleotides: TGTGCCAGCAGTTACTCGATCCTAGCGGGAGGCCGGGAGCTGTTTTTT. The chain uses TRBV6-5 and TRBJ2-2, with TRBD2 matching over 11 bases. V shed 0 bases, J shed 9 bases, and the junction held 6 bases outside the gene matches. Germline loops: CDR1 MNHEY, CDR2 SVGAGI. The CDR3 totals 16 residues.